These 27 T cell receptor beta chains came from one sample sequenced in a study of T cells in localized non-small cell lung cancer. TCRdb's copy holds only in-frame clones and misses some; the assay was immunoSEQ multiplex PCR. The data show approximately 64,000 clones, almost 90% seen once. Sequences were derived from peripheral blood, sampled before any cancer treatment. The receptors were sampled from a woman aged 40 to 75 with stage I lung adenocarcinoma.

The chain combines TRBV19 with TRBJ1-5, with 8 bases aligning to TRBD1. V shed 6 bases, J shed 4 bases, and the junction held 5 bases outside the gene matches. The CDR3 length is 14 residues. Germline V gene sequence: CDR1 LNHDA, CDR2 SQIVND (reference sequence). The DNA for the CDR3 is TGTGCCAGTAGCACGACAGGGGCTAATCAGCCCCAGCATTTT. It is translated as CASSTTGANQPQHF.

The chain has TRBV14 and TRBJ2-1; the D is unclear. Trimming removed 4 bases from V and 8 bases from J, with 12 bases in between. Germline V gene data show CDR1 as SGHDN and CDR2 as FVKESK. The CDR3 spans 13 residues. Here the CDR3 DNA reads TGTGCCAGCAGCCGTCGGGTCTCCGATGAGCAGTTCTTC. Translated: CASSRRVSDEQFF.

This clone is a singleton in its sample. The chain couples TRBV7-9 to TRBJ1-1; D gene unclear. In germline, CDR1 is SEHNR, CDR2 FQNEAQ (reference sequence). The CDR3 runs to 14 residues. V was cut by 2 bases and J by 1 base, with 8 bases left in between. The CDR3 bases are TGTGCCAGCAGCTTAACGCACAGGAACACTGAAGCTTTCTTT. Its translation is CASSLTHRNTEAFF.

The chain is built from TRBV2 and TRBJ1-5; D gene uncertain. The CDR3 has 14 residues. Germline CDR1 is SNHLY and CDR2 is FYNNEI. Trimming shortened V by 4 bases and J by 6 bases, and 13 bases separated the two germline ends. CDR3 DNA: TGTGCCAGCAGTGTACAGCAAGGAGGTCAGCCCCAGCATTTT. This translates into CASSVQQGGQPQHF.

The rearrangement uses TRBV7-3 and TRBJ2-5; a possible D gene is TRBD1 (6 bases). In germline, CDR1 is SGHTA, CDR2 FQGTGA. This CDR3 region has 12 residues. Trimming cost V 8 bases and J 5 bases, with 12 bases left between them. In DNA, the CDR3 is TGTGCCAGCCGTGGGACAAGGGAGACCCAGTACTTC. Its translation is CASRGTRETQYF.

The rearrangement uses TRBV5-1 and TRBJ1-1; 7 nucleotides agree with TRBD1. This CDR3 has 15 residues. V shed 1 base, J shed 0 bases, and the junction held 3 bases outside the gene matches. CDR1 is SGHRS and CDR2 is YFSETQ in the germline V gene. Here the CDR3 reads CASSLRQGLNTEAFF. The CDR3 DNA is TGCGCCAGCAGCTTGAGACAGGGTTTGAACACTGAAGCTTTCTTT.

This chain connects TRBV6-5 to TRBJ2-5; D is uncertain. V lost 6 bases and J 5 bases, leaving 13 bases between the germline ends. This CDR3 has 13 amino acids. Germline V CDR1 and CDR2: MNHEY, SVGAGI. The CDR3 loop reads CASSIGPGETQYF. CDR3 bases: TGTGCCAGCAGCATCGGACCCGGGGAGACCCAGTACTTC.

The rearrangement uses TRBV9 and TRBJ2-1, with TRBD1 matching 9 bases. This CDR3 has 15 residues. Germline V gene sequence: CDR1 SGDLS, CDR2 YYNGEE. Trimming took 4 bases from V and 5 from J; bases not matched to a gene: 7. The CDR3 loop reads CASSPGTGLNNEQFF. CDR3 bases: TGTGCCAGCAGCCCCGGGACAGGGTTGAACAATGAGCAGTTCTTC. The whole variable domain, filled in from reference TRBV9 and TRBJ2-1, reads DSGVTQTPKHLITATGQRVTLRCSPRSGDLSVYWYQQSLDQGLQFLIQYYNGEERAKGNILERFSAQQFPDLHSELNLSSLELGDSALYFCASSPGTGLNNEQFFGPGTRLTVL.

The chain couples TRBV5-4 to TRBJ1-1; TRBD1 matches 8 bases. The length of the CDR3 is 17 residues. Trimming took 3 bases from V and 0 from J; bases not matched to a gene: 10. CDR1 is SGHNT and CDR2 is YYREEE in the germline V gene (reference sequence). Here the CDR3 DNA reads TGTGCCAGCAGCTCGGGACAGGCAAGAATTATGAACACTGAAGCTTTCTTT. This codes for CASSSGQARIMNTEAFF. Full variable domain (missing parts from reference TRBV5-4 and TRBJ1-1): ETGVTQSPTHLIKTRGQQVTLRCSSQSGHNTVSWYQQALGQGPQFIFQYYREEENGRGNFPPRFSGLQFPNYSSELNVNALELDDSALYLCASSSGQARIMNTEAFFGQGTRLTVV.

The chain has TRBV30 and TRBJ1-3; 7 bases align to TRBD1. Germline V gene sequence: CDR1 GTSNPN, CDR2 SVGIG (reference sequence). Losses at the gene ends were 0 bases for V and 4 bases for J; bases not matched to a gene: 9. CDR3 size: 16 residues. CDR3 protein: CAWSVRGRGLGNTIYF. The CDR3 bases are TGTGCCTGGAGTGTACGGGGTAGGGGGCTCGGAAACACCATATATTTT.

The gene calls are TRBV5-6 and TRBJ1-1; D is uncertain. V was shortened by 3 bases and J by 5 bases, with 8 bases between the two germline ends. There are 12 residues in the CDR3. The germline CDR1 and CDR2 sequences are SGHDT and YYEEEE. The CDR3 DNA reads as TGTGCCAGCAGCTCAGGATGGACTGAAGCTTTCTTT. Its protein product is CASSSGWTEAFF.

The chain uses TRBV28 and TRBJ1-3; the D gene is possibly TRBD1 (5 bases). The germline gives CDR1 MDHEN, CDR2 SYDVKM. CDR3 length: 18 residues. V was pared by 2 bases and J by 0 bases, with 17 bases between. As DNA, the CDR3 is TGTGCCAGCAGTTTAGGGGGGGGAGGCATTGGCTCTGGAAACACCATATATTTT. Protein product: CASSLGGGGIGSGNTIYF.

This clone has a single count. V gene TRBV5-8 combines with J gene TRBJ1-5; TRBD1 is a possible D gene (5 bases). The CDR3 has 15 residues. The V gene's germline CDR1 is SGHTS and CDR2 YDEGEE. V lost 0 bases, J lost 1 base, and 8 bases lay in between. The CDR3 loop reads CASSLEGSSNQPQHF. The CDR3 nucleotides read TGTGCCAGCAGCTTGGAGGGGTCGAGCAATCAGCCCCAGCATTTT. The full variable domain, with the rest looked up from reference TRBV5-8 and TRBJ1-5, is EAGVTQSPTHLIKTRGQQATLRCSPISGHTSVYWYQQALGLGLQFLLWYDEGEERNRGNFPPRFSGRQFPNYSSELNVNALELEDSALYLCASSLEGSSNQPQHFGDGTRLSIL.

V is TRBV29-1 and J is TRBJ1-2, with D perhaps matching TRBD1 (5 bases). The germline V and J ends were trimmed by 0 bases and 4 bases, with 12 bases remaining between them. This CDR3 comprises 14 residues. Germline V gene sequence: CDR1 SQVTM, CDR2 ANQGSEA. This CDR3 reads CSVEEAGRFYGYTF. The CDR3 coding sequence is TGCAGCGTTGAAGAGGCAGGGAGATTCTATGGCTACACCTTC.

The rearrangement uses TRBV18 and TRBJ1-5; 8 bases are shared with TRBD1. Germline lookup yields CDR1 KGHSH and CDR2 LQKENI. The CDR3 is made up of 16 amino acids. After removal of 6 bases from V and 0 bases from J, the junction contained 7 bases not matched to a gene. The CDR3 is CASSGTGFNSNQPQHF. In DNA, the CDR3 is TGTGCCAGCTCCGGGACAGGTTTTAATAGCAATCAGCCCCAGCATTTT.

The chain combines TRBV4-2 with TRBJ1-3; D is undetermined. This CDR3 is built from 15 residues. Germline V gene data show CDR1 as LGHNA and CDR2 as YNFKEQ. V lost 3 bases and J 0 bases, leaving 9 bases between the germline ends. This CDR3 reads CASSQELISGNTIYF. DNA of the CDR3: TGTGCCAGCAGCCAGGAACTAATCTCTGGAAACACCATATATTTT.

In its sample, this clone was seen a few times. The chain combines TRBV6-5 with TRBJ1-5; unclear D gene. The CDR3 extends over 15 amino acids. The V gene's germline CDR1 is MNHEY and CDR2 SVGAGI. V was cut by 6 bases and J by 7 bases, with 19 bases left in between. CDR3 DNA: TGTGCCAGCAGCACGGCGACTGGGTCCAGGCAGCCCCAGCATTTT. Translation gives CASSTATGSRQPQHF.

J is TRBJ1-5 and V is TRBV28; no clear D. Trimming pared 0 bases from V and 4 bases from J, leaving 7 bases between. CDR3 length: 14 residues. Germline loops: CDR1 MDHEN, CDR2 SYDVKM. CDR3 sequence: CASSLWSANQPQHF. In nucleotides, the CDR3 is TGTGCCAGCAGTTTATGGTCTGCTAATCAGCCCCAGCATTTT.

CDR3 region: CASSTGTDFNYGYTF. The CDR3 DNA reads as TGTGCCAGTAGTACTGGGACCGATTTTAACTATGGCTACACCTTC. The chain is built from TRBV19 and TRBJ1-2; a possible D gene is TRBD1 (5 bases). CDR1 and CDR2 (germline): LNHDA, SQIVND (reference sequence). V gave up 4 bases and J gave up 1 base, with 13 bases separating them. The CDR3 loop spans 15 amino acids.

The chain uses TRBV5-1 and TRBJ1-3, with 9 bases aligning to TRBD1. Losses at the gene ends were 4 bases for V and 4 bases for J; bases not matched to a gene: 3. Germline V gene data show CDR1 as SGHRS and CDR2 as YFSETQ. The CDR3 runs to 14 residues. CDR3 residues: CASSPQGAGNTIYF. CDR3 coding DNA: TGCGCCAGCAGCCCACAGGGGGCAGGAAACACCATATATTTT.

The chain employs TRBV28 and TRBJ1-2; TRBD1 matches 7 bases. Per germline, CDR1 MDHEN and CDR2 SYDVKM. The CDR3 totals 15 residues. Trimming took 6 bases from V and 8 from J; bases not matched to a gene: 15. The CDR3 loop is CASRLTGQLYKGYTF. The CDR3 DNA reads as TGTGCCAGCAGACTAACGGGACAGTTATATAAGGGCTACACCTTC.

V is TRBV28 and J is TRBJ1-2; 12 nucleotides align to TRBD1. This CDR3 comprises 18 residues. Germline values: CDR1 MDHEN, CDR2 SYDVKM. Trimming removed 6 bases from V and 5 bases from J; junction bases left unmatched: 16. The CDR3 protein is CASSAAGTGGPNGYGYTF. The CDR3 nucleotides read TGTGCCAGCAGCGCCGCCGGGACAGGGGGCCCAAACGGTTATGGCTACACCTTC.

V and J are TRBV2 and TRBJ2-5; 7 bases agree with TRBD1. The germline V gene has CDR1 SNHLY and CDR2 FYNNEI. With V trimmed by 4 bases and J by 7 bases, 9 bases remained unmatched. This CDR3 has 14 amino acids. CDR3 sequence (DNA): TGTGCCAGCAGTGTGGACAGGACATGGGGGACCCAGTACTTC. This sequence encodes CASSVDRTWGTQYF.

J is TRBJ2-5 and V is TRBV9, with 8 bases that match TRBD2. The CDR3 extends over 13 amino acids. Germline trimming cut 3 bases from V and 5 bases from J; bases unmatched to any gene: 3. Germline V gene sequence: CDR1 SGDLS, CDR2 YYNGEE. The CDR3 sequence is CASSGTSRETQYF. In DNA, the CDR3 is TGTGCCAGCAGCGGGACTAGCCGGGAGACCCAGTACTTC.

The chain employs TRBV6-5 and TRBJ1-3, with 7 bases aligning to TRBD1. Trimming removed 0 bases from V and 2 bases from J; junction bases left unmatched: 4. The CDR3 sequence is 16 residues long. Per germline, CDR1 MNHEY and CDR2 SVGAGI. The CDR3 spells CASSYSFTGAGNTIYF. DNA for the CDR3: TGTGCCAGCAGTTACTCATTTACAGGGGCTGGAAACACCATATATTTT.

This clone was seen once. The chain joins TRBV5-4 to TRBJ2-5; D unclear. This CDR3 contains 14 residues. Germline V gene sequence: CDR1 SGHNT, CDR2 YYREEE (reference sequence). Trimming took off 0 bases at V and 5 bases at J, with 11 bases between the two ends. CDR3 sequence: CASSLDGLGETQYF. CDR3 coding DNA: TGTGCCAGCAGCTTGGACGGCCTTGGGGAGACCCAGTACTTC. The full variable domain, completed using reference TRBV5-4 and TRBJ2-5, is ETGVTQSPTHLIKTRGQQVTLRCSSQSGHNTVSWYQQALGQGPQFIFQYYREEENGRGNFPPRFSGLQFPNYSSELNVNALELDDSALYLCASSLDGLGETQYFGPGTRLLVL.

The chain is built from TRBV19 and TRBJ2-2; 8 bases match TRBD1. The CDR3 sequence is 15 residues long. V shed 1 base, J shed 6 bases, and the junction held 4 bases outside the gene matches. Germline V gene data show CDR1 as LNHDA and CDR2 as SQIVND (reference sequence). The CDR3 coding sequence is TGTGCCAGTAGTATAGTCCAGGGGGCAGCCGGGGAGCTGTTTTTT. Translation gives CASSIVQGAAGELFF.